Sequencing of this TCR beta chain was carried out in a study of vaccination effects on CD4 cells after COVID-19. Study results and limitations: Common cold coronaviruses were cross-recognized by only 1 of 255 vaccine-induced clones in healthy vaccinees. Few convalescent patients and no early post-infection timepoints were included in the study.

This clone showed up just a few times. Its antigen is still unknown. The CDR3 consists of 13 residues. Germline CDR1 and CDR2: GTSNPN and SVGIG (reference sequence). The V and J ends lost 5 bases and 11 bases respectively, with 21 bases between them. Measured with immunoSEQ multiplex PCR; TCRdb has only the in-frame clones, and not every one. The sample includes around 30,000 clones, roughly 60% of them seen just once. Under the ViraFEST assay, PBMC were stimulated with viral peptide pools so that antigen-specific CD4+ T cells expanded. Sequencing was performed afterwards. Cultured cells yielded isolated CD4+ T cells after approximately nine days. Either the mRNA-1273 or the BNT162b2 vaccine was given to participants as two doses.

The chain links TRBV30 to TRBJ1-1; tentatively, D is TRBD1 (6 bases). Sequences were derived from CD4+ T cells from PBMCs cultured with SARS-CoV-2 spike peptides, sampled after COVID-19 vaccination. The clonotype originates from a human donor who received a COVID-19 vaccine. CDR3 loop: CAWGGQGSSVAFF. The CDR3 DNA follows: TGTGCCTGGGGGGGACAAGGGAGTTCGGTTGCTTTCTTT.